This entry describes one T cell receptor beta chain. Its specificity is not known. No fewer than 7 million PBMCs went into each sample. This record comes from a study of blood T cells in healthy people across ages. Alongside a J-beta primer mix, a sample-barcoded 5' primer served in a second PCR lasting about 6 to 12 cycles. MiXCR, applied by TCRdb to the 5' RACE reads, yields one record per CDR3 protein. The sample consists of 710,000 or so distinct CDR3 sequences, 22% of them appearing once. Whole-study results and caveats: Per million T cells, TCR beta diversity dropped about linearly as age rose.

The receptor was derived from a man between 65 and 85 years old in good health. Sequencing used blood.

In nucleotides, the CDR3 is TGCGCCAGCAGCTTGGTGGGACTAGCGTTCGGAAATGAGCAGTTCTTC. The encoded protein is CASSLVGLAFGNEQFF. The chain employs TRBV5-1 and TRBJ2-1; 10 bases map to TRBD2. CDR1 is SGHRS and CDR2 is YFSETQ in the germline V gene. The CDR3 is made up of 16 amino acids. Germline trimming cut 0 bases from V and 7 bases from J; bases unmatched to any gene: 7.